The clone carrying this T cell receptor (beta chain) showed up many times. Its antigen is as yet unknown. The entry originates in a study of neurological immune-mediated disorders. Study at large: The roughly 34 patients with multiple sclerosis comprised some 30 relapsing-remitting cases and 3 secondary progressive cases.

Whole-study findings and limits: One related-CDR3 cluster, which may be a signature, held the repertoires of 18 of 34 multiple sclerosis patients after phylogenetic grouping.

Germline loops: CDR1 SGDLS, CDR2 YYNGEE. V lost 2 bases, J lost 5 bases, and 13 bases lay in between. There are 14 residues in the CDR3. The yield of each sequencing run was over 170 million TCR-beta sequences from 15-18 subjects. Each CDR3 protein is one row after TCRdb ran MiXCR on the 5' RACE reads. The sample gives tens of thousands of distinct CDR3 sequences, 3% to 3.5% of which show up once; about 3.5% is in the top ten. J is TRBJ1-1 and V is TRBV9, with D unclear. The origin of this receptor is a man aged 40-49 years with multiple sclerosis. The sequenced material came from PBMCs. CDR3 in DNA: TGTGCCAGCAGCGTGAAGGGAAGAGGGACTGAAGCTTTCTTT. This translates into CASSVKGRGTEAFF. Full variable domain (outside the CDR3, taken from reference TRBV9 and TRBJ1-1): DSGVTQTPKHLITATGQRVTLRCSPRSGDLSVYWYQQSLDQGLQFLIQYYNGEERAKGNILERFSAQQFPDLHSELNLSSLELGDSALYFCASSVKGRGTEAFFGQGTRLTVV.